This T cell receptor beta chain was found in a study of blood T cell repertoires in COVID-19. Turning to the study itself: PBMCs, B-cell-depleted T cells, or T cells were the source of the cDNA or gDNA that made up the material.

Sequencing was performed with immunoSEQ multiplex PCR; in TCRdb, only in-frame clones are kept and a portion is missing. The sample shows around 29,000 clones, roughly 90% of them seen only once. The V and J ends lost 0 bases and 0 bases respectively, with 13 bases between them. Germline V CDR1 and CDR2: SGHKS, YYEKEE (reference sequence). CDR3 length equals 17 residues. The clonotype was recovered from a human donor in a cohort sampled during active COVID-19. The genes are TRBV5-5 and TRBJ1-5; D is unresolved. What was sequenced was peripheral blood. In DNA, the CDR3 is TGTGCCAGCAGCTTGGACTTCCTCTCCTTTAGCAATCAGCCCCAGCATTTT. It codes for CASSLDFLSFSNQPQHF. The whole variable domain, remainder taken from reference TRBV5-5 and TRBJ1-5, is DAGVTQSPTHLIKTRGQQVTLRCSPISGHKSVSWYQQVLGQGPQFIFQYYEKEERGRGNFPDRFSARQFPNYSSELNVNALLLGDSALYLCASSLDFLSFSNQPQHFGDGTRLSIL.